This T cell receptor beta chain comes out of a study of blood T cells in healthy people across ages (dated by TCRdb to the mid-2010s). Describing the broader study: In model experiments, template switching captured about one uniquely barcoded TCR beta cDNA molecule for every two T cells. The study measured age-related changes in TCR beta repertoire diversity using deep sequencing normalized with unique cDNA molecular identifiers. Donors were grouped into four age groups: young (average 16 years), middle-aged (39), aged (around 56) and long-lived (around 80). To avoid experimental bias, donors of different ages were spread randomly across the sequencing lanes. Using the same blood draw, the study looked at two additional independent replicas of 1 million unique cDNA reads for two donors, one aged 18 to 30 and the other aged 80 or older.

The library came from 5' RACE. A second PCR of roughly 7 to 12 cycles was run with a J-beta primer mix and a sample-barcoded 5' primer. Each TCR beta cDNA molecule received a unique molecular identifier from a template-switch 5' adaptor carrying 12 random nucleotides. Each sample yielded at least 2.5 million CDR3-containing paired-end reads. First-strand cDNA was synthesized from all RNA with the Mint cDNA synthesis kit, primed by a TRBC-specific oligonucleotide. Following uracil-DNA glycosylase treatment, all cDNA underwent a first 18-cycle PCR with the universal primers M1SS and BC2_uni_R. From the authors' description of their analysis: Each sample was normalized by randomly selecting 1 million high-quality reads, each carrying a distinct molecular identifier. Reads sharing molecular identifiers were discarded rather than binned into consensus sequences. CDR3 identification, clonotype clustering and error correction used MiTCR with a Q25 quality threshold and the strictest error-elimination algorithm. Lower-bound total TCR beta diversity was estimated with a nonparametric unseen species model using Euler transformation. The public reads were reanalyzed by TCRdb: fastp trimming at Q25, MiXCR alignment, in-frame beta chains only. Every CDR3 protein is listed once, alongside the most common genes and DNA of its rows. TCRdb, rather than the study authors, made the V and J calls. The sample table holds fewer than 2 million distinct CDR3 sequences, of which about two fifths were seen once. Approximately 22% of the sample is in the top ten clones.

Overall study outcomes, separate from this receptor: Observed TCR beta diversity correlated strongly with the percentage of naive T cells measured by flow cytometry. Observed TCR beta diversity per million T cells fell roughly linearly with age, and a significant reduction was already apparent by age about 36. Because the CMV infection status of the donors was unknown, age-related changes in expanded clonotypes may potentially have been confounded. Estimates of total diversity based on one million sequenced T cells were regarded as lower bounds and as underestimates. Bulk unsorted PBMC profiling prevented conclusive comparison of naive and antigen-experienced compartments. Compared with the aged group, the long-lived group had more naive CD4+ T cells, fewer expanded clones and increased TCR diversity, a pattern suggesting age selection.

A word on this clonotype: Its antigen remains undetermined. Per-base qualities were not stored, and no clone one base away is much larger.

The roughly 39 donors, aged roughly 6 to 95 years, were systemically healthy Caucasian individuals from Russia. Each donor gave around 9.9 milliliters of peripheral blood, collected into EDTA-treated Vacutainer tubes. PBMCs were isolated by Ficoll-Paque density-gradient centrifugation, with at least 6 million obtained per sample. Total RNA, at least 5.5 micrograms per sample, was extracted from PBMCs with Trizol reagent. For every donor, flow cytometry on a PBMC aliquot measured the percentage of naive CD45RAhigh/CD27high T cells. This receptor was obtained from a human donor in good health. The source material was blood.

The nucleotide sequence reads TGTGCTAGTGGTTTATCCGGGACACCTCAGTTCTTC. This sequence encodes CASGLSGTPQFF. The sequence joins TRBV12-5 to TRBJ2-1; TRBD1 is a weak D gene call, 6 bases matching. Reading from cysteine to phenylalanine, the CDR3 counts 12 amino acids. CDR3 DNA only is kept here, 36 bases in frame from base 1. Trimming costs V 3 bases and J 13 bases, and their ends lie 13 bases apart. CDR1 and CDR2 were assigned from the germline V gene as LGHNT and FRNRAP.